One and the same sample provided the 12 T cell receptor beta chains below, sequenced in a study of shared clonotypes between healthy human individuals. The protocol was immunoSEQ multiplex PCR, while the TCRdb copy is restricted to in-frame clones and leaves out a portion. The sample has a few hundred thousand clones; roughly 78% are singletons. Sequenced input: PBMCs. These receptors all stem from a woman in her forties in good health. Some clones in this sample may be carry-over from other donors' samples.

About this clone: A single base separates this from a much larger clone, so it may be a read error. Within the sample, other DNA sequences also encode this same CDR3. This chain uses TRBV2 with TRBJ1-2; 8 bases match TRBD1. The CDR3 is 14 residues long. CDR1 is SNHLY and CDR2 is FYNNEI in the germline V gene. With V trimmed by 2 bases and J by 8 bases, 7 bases remained unmatched. CDR3 nucleotides: TGTGCCAGCAGTGAAAGGGACAGGAGCGACGGCTACACCTTC. Amino acid sequence: CASSERDRSDGYTF.

V usage is TRBV10-1 and J usage is TRBJ2-2; possibly TRBD1 or TRBD2 for D (5 bases each). Per germline, CDR1 WNHNN and CDR2 SYGVQD (reference sequence). Trimming took off 4 bases at V and 0 bases at J, with 15 bases between the two ends. CDR3 length: 17 amino acids. The CDR3 loop reads CASSGWGTEANTGELFF. For the CDR3, the DNA is TGCGCCAGCAGTGGATGGGGGACGGAAGCGAACACCGGGGAGCTGTTTTTT.

This clone was found a few times. The V call is TRBV10-3, the J call TRBJ2-2; TRBD1 is a possible D gene (5 bases). V lost 10 bases to trimming and J lost 1 base, with 13 bases between them. Germline values: CDR1 ENHRY, CDR2 SYGVKD. The CDR3 spans 14 residues. As DNA, the CDR3 is TGTGCCACCTCGGAGACAGAGAACACCGGGGAGCTGTTTTTT. Residues: CATSETENTGELFF.

The genes are TRBV5-6 and TRBJ1-1; D is unclear. Trimming removed 1 base at V and 1 base at J, with 11 bases between. The CDR3 loop spans 15 amino acids. The germline gives CDR1 SGHDT, CDR2 YYEEEE. CDR3 loop: CASSLIADSNTEAFF. For the CDR3, the DNA is TGTGCCAGCAGCTTGATAGCAGATTCGAACACTGAAGCTTTCTTT. Using reference TRBV5-6 and TRBJ1-1 for the parts outside the CDR3, the full variable domain is DAGVTQSPTHLIKTRGQQVTLRCSPKSGHDTVSWYQQALGQGPQFIFQYYEEEERQRGNFPDRFSGHQFPNYSSELNVNALLLGDSALYLCASSLIADSNTEAFFGQGTRLTVV.

The CDR3 sequence: CASSSSYSSAYNEQFF. The CDR3 region has the DNA TGCGCCAGCAGCAGTAGCTACTCGAGCGCCTACAATGAGCAGTTCTTC. This chain uses TRBV5-1 with TRBJ2-1; no clear D. The CDR3 is made up of 16 amino acids. CDR1 and CDR2 (germline): SGHRS, YFSETQ. V lost 4 bases and J lost 2, with 16 bases in between.

This clone showed up just a few times. The chain combines TRBV2 with TRBJ2-3; no clear D gene. V was cut by 8 bases and J by 4 bases, with 10 bases left in between. This CDR3 has 12 residues. Germline V lookup: CDR1 SNHLY, CDR2 FYNNEI. The CDR3 region is CASHTLSDTQYF. Written as DNA, the CDR3 is TGTGCCAGCCACACTCTCTCAGATACGCAGTATTTT.

The chain is built from TRBV9 and TRBJ1-1; D is unresolved. This CDR3 is 15 amino acids long. CDR1 is SGDLS, CDR2 YYNGEE, per germline. Trimming shortened V by 0 bases and J by 3 bases, and 12 bases separated the two germline ends. CDR3 bases: TGTGCCAGCAGCGTAGATGAGGGCAGGTACACTGAAGCTTTCTTT. Translation: CASSVDEGRYTEAFF.

This chain connects TRBV30 to TRBJ2-3, with no clear D. The V gene's germline CDR1 is GTSNPN and CDR2 SVGIG (reference sequence). V was pared by 0 bases and J by 0 bases, with 7 bases between. This CDR3 has 14 residues. The CDR3 DNA sequence: TGTGCCTGGAGTGTGGGCGCCAGCACAGATACGCAGTATTTT. It codes for CAWSVGASTDTQYF.

The J gene is TRBJ2-1, the V gene TRBV5-6, with D perhaps assigned TRBD1 or TRBD2 (6 bases each). V was cut by 0 bases and J by 12 bases, with 13 bases left in between. CDR1 SGHDT and CDR2 YYEEEE come from the germline V gene. This CDR3 is 13 amino acids long. CDR3: CASSLGRGSGQFF. Here the CDR3 DNA reads TGTGCCAGCAGCTTGGGGAGGGGGTCCGGGCAGTTCTTC.

The V and J genes are TRBV7-2 and TRBJ2-7, with 11 positions matching TRBD2. Germline V gene data show CDR1 as SGHTA and CDR2 as FQGNSA. This CDR3 is built from 15 residues. Losses at the gene ends were 5 bases for V and 7 bases for J; bases not matched to a gene: 10. In DNA, the CDR3 is TGTGCCAGCAGCCCCAGCCCTAGCGGGAGGAGGGAGCAGTACTTC. This codes for CASSPSPSGRREQYF.

This sequence joins TRBV2 and TRBJ2-1; 7 bases are a match to TRBD2. CDR3 length: 14 residues. After removal of 9 bases from V and 5 bases from J, the junction contained 10 bases not matched to a gene. In germline, CDR1 is SNHLY, CDR2 FYNNEI. The CDR3 DNA reads TGTGCCAGTGGAAGGCGGGGGTCCCACAATGAGCAGTTCTTC. Translating it yields CASGRRGSHNEQFF. Filled out from reference TRBV2 and TRBJ2-1, the complete variable domain reads EPEVTQTPSHQVTQMGQEVILRCVPISNHLYFYWYRQILGQKVEFLVSFYNNEISEKSEIFDDQFSVERPDGSNFTLKIRSTKLEDSAMYFCASGRRGSHNEQFFGPGTRLTVL.

This chain connects TRBV20-1 to TRBJ2-7, with 7 bases fitting TRBD1. This CDR3 is 11 amino acids long. V dropped 6 bases and J dropped 4; count of bases not matched to a gene: 3. Germline CDR1 DFQATT, CDR2 SNEGSKA (reference sequence). CDR3 residues: CSATGSYEQYF. Written as DNA, the CDR3 is TGCAGTGCGACAGGGTCTTACGAGCAGTACTTC.